The rows below give T cell receptor beta chains drawn from one sample of a study of T cell repertoires in cytomegalovirus infection. TCRdb redid the calling of the reads with MiXCR, one entry per CDR3 protein. The table shows hundreds of thousands of distinct CDR3 sequences, with about 40% occurring only once. Material: PBMCs. These receptors were taken from a human donor in good health (CMV status not recorded). Some clones in this sample may be carry-over from other donors' samples. CDR3s include the opening cysteine and the closing phenylalanine or tryptophan. D genes are given only for firm matches. Clone size appears in some rows only: once, few, many, or a class for an expanded clone.

size	J	V	D	DNA	CDR3
-	TRBJ1-5	TRBV4-1	-	TGCGCCAGCAGCCAAGTGTGGGGCGGGGATCAGCCCCAGCATTTT	CASSQVWGGDQPQHF
-	TRBJ2-2	TRBV24-1	-	TGTGCCACCAGTGATTTGGGGGCCGGTAACACCGGGGAGCTGTTTTTT	CATSDLGAGNTGELFF
-	TRBJ1-6	TRBV11-3	-	TGTGCCAGCAGCTGGGACGAGACTTCACCCCTCCACTTT	CASSWDETSPLHF
-	TRBJ2-1	TRBV5-4	TRBD1	TGTGCCAGCAGCCCGGACAGGCCAGAGCAGTTCTTC	CASSPDRPEQFF
few	TRBJ2-5	TRBV7-9	-	TGTGCCAGCAGCTTACCATCGGAGACCCAGTACTTC	CASSLPSETQYF
few	TRBJ1-6	TRBV7-3	TRBD1	TGTGCCAGCAGCCTTTCCGGGACAGGGCAATCACCCCTCCACTTT	CASSLSGTGQSPLHF
-	TRBJ2-1	TRBV20-1	-	TGCAGTGCTAGGGTTGGGGAACGGCACTACAATGAGCAGTTCTTC	CSARVGERHYNEQFF
-	TRBJ2-1	TRBV5-1	-	TGCGCCAGCAGCTTGGGATCGGGGCCAGTGAGTGAGCAGTTCTTC	CASSLGSGPVSEQFF
many	TRBJ2-7	TRBV7-6	-	TGTGCCTCCCGGCGGGGAGCCTACGAGCAGTACTTC	CASRRGAYEQYF
few	TRBJ2-3	TRBV2	-	TGTGCCAGCAGTGAAATGGCTAGCGTAGATCTGGATACGCAGTATTTT	CASSEMASVDLDTQYF
-	TRBJ1-1	TRBV29-1	TRBD1	TGCAGCGTTCTCCGGGACAGGGGGGCAAACACTGAAGCTTTCTTT	CSVLRDRGANTEAFF
-	TRBJ1-3	TRBV6-5	-	TGTGCCAGCAGTTACTCAGGAGGAAACACCATATATTTT	CASSYSGGNTIYF
many	TRBJ1-1	TRBV7-6	TRBD1	TGTGCCAGCAGCTTAACAGGACAGGGGGCGGGTACTGAAGCTTTCTTT	CASSLTGQGAGTEAFF
many	TRBJ2-7	TRBV7-2	TRBD1	TGTGCCAGCAGCTTAGCGCCGGGACAGGGATACGAGCAGTACTTC	CASSLAPGQGYEQYF
few	TRBJ2-7	TRBV6-1	-	TGTGCCAGCAGTGAAGCTGGGACCGCCCCCTACGAGCAGTACTTC	CASSEAGTAPYEQYF
-	TRBJ2-3	TRBV5-1	TRBD1	TGCGCCAGCAATCGTGACAGGGGATCAGATACGCAGTATTTT	CASNRDRGSDTQYF
-	TRBJ2-2	TRBV6-6	-	TGTGCCAGCAGAGGGACATCCGGGGAGCTGTTTTTT	CASRGTSGELFF
-	TRBJ1-4	TRBV7-9	TRBD1	TGTGCCAGCAGCCACGACAGGGCTCGCAAAAAACTGTTTTTT	CASSHDRARKKLFF
many	TRBJ2-1	TRBV7-8	-	TGTGCCAGCAGCTTAGAGGAGGCACGGTGGAGTGACAATGAGCAGTTCTTC	CASSLEEARWSDNEQFF
-	TRBJ1-2	TRBV10-3	-	TGTGCCATCAGTGAGTCGAAACAGGCGCCCTGGAGGGGCTACACCTTC	CAISESKQAPWRGYTF
few	TRBJ2-7	TRBV6-1	TRBD2	TGTGCCAGCAGTTGGCAGGGCTCGGGGGGGGAGCAGTACTTC	CASSWQGSGGEQYF
-	TRBJ1-1	TRBV18	TRBD1	TGTGCCAGCTCACCGAAGGGACAGGGGGCGAACACTGAAGCTTTCTTT	CASSPKGQGANTEAFF
few	TRBJ2-3	TRBV7-2	TRBD2	TGTGCCAGCAGCTTAGTTATCGGGATCGCCCCACGGGGGGACGCAGATACGCAGTATTTT	CASSLVIGIAPRGDADTQYF
many	TRBJ2-1	TRBV12-3/TRBV12-4	-	TGTGCCAGCACCGCCAATGGAATCGGGGGCTATGAGCAGTTCTTC	CASTANGIGGYEQFF
-	TRBJ1-2	TRBV19	TRBD1	TGTGCCAGTAGGATACCGGGACAGCTCTATGGCTACACCTTC	CASRIPGQLYGYTF
-	TRBJ1-1	TRBV4-1	-	TGCGCCAGCAGCCAAAAGACAGAGAACACTGAAGCTTTCTTT	CASSQKTENTEAFF
many	TRBJ1-2	TRBV7-2	-	TGTGCCAGCAGCTTAAGAGTAAGGGATGGCTACACCTTC	CASSLRVRDGYTF
-	TRBJ2-7	TRBV20-1	TRBD2	TGCAGTGCTAGAGACCCCCTAGCGGGAGCGATAATCTACGAGCAGTACTTC	CSARDPLAGAIIYEQYF
few	TRBJ2-3	TRBV28	TRBD2	TGTGCCAGCAGTAAAAGACTAGCGGAGGTGTCAGATACGCAGTATTTT	CASSKRLAEVSDTQYF
-	TRBJ2-7	TRBV10-3	-	TGTGCCATCAGTGAGTCCTTTGGGAGCTTAGCATACTACGAGCAGTACTTC	CAISESFGSLAYYEQYF
-	TRBJ2-5	TRBV7-2	TRBD2	TGTGCCAGCAGCGCGACTAGCGGGATGGGAGAGACCCAGTACTTC	CASSATSGMGETQYF
few	TRBJ1-6	TRBV15	TRBD1	TGTGCCACCAGCGGACAGGGAACTCGGTCACCCCTCCACTTT	CATSGQGTRSPLHF
-	TRBJ1-6	TRBV28	TRBD1	TGTGCCAGCAGTCCAGGGGGATTGGCACCCCTCCACTTT	CASSPGGLAPLHF
-	TRBJ2-7	TRBV7-2	-	TGTGCCAGCAGCCCCGACCCTCTACGAACCCGAAACTCCGAGCAGTACTTC	CASSPDPLRTRNSEQYF
few	TRBJ1-4	TRBV20-1	-	TGCAGTGCTAGACCGGGGACGGTTAATGAAAAACTGTTTTTT	CSARPGTVNEKLFF